This TCR beta chain was profiled in a study of cytomegalovirus exposure and HLA in healthy donors. Findings of the study overall: Earlier findings revealed that most TCR beta V segments proved productive either about 87% or about 30% of the time. A later analysis linked a missense DCLRE1C variant to TCR beta V- and J-gene trimming. Later findings reportedly placed an Asian-associated ancestry cluster below the approximately 630-donor mean for N-insertions.

The CDR3 is 14 amino acids. Germline V gene data show CDR1 as WSHSY and CDR2 as SAAADI. With V trimmed by 7 bases and J by 1 base, 2 bases remained unmatched. Comment on this clone: Its antigen is as yet unknown.

Primers included in the PCR were 60 Vbeta and 13 Jbeta primers. Produced via immunoSEQ multiplex PCR; TCRdb's table is partial and in-frame only. The sample lists some 150,000 clones; around 75% were seen once. Sample: PBMCs. This rearrangement joins TRBV10-2 to TRBJ2-3; 10 bases fit TRBD2. This clonotype was sampled from a human donor in good health. CDR3 DNA: TGCGCCAGCACCGGACTAGCGGGCACAGATACGCAGTATTTT. Its protein product is CASTGLAGTDTQYF.